This T cell receptor (beta chain) was sequenced for a study of PD-L1 blockade in urothelial cancer (dated by TCRdb to the late 2010s). In terms of the full investigation: Every patient began therapy at some point between 2013 and 2015 and was given atezolizumab 1,200 mg intravenously every 3 weeks. Durable clinical benefit meant progression-free survival longer than 6 months, and TCR features were also tested against progression-free and overall survival. Pretreatment blood TCR-seq was available for about 27 patients, at least one posttreatment blood collection was obtained for some 24 patients, and tumor TCR-seq was available for some 24 patients. Durable clinical benefit was achieved by nine patients and was not achieved by 20 patients. Blood samples were analyzed at 3 weeks after treatment start (second dose) and at 6 weeks after treatment start. About 90% of the roughly 29 patients were identified as males with urothelial cancer of bladder origin, and a prior smoking history was reported by 18 of 29 patients. Blood samples yielded a median of approximately 150,000 T cells and more than 80,000 unique TCRs, with median clonality 0.080. The study was an exploratory multi-omic analysis of somatic, immune and clinical correlates of response to PD-L1 blockade with atezolizumab in urothelial cancer. An ECOG performance status of 0 or 1 was recorded for the patients, and 0 to 3 prior chemotherapy regimens had been received by the patients. In the same patients who had TCR sequencing, pretreatment tumors also underwent whole exome sequencing and RNA sequencing. Pretreatment tumor samples and matched peripheral blood, collected serially before and after atezolizumab treatment, underwent TCR sequencing. General conclusions and limits of the study: Small sample size (n ≈ 30) and many exploratory analyses mean the results are intended to be hypothesis-generating. At 3 weeks after the start of treatment, tumor-associated TCR clones in peripheral blood had expanded more in patients with durable benefit (n ≈ 22, p = 0.022). Improved progression-free and overall survival was found to be associated with pretreatment peripheral blood TCR clonality below the median.

The meaning of the sample's time point label: pretreatment peripheral blood. A total of under 35 patients with locally advanced or metastatic urothelial carcinoma, treated at Memorial Sloan Kettering on a trial protocol, made up the cohort. Peripheral blood mononuclear cells were collected pretreatment and during treatment, with between 1 and 8 total time points per patient. The Qiagen DNeasy Blood extraction kit was used to purify genomic DNA from total PBMCs and tumor samples. PBMCs were collected pretreatment and during treatment and were isolated and stored as previously described. To estimate absolute template abundance from read counts, synthetic TCR analog templates were spiked into each PCR. The immunoSEQ assay used bias-controlled V and J gene primers to amplify TCRbeta CDR3 regions from genomic DNA. Rearranged TCRbeta segments were sequenced at approximately 20X coverage. Processing in the source paper ran as follows. Clustering was used to correct sequencing errors, and CDR3s were annotated against IMGT to assign V, D and J genes. Downstream analyses used only productive TCRbeta rearrangements, leaving out any out-of-frame or stop-codon sequences. Clonality was computed as one minus Shannon entropy normalized by the log of the number of unique productive sequences. Clones differing between time points or between blood and tumor were identified by Fisher's exact test with Benjamini-Hochberg correction at adjusted p below 0.01. TCRdb holds this immuneACCESS table with in-frame rearrangements only. Some clones are missing; in checked studies, unresolved V genes explain under half, and the rest has no known cause. The D gene and trimming were derived from the DNA, and the V and J assignments and clone size from that table. The sample table contains over 45,000 clones; only one count was recorded for around 84% of them. The top ten clones comprise roughly 22% of the sample.

The CDR3 contains 13 residues, cysteine and phenylalanine counted. Only the CDR3 part of the read is kept: 39 bases, read in frame from the first base. The germline V and J ends show losses of 5 bases and 8 bases respectively, and no gene match explains 8 bases of the junction. CDR1 MNHEY and CDR2 SMNVEV were looked up in the germline V gene (reference sequence). In this sample, this clone turned up once. Its antigen target is currently unknown. Base qualities are not at hand, and no much larger clone is one base apart. The sequence is built from TRBV27 and TRBJ1-2, and 7 junctional nucleotides match TRBD1. This TCR came from a man aged 60-69 years with urothelial cancer. This specimen consisted of PBMCs, obtained around atezolizumab (anti-PD-L1) treatment. The nucleotide sequence is given as TGTGCCAGCAGTCCTCGACAGGGAACGGGCTACACCTTC. It translates as CASSPRQGTGYTF.